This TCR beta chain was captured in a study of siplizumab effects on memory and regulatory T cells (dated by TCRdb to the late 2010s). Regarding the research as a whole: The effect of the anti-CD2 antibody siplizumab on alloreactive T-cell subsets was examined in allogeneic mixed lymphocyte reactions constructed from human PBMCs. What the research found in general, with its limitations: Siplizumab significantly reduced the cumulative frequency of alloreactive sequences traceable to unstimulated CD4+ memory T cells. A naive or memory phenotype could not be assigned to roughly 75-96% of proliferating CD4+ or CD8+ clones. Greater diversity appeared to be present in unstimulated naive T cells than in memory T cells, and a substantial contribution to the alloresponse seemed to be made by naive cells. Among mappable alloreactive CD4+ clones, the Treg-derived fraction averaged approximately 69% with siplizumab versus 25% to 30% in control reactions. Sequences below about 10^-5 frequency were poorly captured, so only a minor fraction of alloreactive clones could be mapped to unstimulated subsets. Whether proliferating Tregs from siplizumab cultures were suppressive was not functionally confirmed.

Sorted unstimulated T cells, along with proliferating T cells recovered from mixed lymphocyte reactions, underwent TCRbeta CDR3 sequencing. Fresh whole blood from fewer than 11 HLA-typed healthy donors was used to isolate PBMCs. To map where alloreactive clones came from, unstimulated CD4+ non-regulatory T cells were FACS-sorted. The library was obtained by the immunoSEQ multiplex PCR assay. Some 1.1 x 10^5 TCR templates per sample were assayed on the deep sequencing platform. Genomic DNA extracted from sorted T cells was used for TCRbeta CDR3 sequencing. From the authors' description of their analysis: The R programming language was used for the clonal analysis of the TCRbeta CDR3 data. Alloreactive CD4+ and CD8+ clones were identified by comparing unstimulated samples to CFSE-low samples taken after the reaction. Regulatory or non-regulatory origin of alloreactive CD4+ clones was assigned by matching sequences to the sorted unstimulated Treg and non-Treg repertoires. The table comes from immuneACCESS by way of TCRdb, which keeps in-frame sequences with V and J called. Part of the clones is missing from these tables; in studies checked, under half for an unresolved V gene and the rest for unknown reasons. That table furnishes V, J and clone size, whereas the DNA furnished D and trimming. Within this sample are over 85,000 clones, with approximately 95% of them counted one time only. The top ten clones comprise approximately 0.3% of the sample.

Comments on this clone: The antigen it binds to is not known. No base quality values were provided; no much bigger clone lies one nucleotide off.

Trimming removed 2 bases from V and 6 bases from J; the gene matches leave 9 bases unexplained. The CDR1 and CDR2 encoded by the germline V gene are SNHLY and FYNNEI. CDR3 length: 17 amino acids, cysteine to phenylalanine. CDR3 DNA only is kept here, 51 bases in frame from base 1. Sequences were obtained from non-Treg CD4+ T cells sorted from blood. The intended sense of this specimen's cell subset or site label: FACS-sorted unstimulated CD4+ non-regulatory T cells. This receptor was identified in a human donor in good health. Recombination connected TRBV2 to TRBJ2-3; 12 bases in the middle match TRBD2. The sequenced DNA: TGTGCCAGCAGTGAAAGGGCTAGCGGGAGGGCCATGGATACGCAGTATTTT. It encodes CASSERASGRAMDTQYF.